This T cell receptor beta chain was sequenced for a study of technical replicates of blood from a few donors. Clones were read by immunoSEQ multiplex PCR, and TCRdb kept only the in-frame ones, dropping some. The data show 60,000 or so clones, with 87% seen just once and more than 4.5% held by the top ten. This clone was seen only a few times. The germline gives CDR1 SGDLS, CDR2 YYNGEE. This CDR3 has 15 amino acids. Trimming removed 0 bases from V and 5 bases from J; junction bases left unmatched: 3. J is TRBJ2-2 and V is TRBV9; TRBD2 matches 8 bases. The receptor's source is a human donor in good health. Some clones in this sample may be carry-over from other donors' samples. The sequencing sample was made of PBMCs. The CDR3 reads CASSVDQRGTGELFF. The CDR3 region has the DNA TGTGCCAGCAGCGTAGACCAGCGGGGGACCGGGGAGCTGTTTTTT.